This TCR beta chain was sequenced during a study of a mutant IDH1 vaccine in newly diagnosed glioma. For the study at large: Sex distribution of treated patients was around 62% male and roughly 40% female; mean age was about 40 years. Earlier treatment was radiotherapy, temozolomide, or both, with most getting both. Study-wide results and caveats: Of all patients, around 94% showed vaccine-induced immune responses.

This table comes from immunoSEQ multiplex PCR, and its TCRdb copy is limited to in-frame clones, with some not included. The sample holds approximately 35,000 clones; 70% to 90% are singletons and the top ten take around 5%. Documented time point: baseline, week 1 (first vaccination visit). Described treatment: pre-vaccination baseline after standard-of-care therapy. Concerning this clone itself: The antigen is unknown. One end of the junction fails to match germline, which may point to a read error.

This CDR3 comprises 14 residues. CDR1 and CDR2 from the germline V gene are SSHAT and FNYEAQ (reference sequence). V and J are TRBV7-7 and TRBJ2-5, with 7 positions matching TRBD1. The source is a woman between 40 and 55 years old with glioma. Sample: PBMCs, taken from a glioma patient treated with radiotherapy, temozolomide or both. The CDR3 protein is CASSLSGGRETQYF. In nucleotides, the CDR3 is TGTGCTAGCAGCTTATCAGGGGGTAGGGAGACCCAGTACTTC.